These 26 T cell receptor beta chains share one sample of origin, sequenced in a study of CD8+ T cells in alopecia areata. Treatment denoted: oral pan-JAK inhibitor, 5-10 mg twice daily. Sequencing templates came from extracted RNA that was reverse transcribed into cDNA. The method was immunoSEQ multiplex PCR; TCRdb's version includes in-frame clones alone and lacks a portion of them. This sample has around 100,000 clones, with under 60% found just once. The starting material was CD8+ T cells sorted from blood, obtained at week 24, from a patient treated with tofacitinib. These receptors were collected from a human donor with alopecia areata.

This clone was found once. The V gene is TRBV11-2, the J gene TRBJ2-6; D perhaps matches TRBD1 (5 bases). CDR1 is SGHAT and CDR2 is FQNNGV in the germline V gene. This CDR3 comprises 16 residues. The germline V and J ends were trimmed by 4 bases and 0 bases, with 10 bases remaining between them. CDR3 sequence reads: CASSSQGFSGANVLTF. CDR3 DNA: TGTGCCAGCAGCTCTCAGGGATTCTCTGGGGCCAACGTCCTGACTTTC.

The CDR3 bases are TGTGCCAGCACGCGTTCCGGGGGGGCTGAAGAGACCCAGTACTTC. This encodes CASTRSGGAEETQYF. The rearrangement links TRBV9 to TRBJ2-5; 8 bases agree with TRBD2. The CDR3 runs 15 residues. V was clipped by 6 bases and J by 3 bases; unmatched bases: 10. CDR1 and CDR2 from the germline V gene are SGDLS and YYNGEE.

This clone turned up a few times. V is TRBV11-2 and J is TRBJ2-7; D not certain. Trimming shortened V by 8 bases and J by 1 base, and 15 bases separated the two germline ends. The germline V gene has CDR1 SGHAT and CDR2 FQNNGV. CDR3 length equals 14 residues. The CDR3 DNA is TGTGCCAGCGAGATGATGGACGGATCCTACGAGCAGTACTTC. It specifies CASEMMDGSYEQYF.

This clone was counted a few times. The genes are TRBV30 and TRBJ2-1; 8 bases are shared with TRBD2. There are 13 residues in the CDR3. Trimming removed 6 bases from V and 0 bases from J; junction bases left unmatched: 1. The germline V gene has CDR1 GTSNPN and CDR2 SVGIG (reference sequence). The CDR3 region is CACSGTSYNEQFF. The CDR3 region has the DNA TGTGCCTGTAGCGGGACCTCCTACAATGAGCAGTTCTTC. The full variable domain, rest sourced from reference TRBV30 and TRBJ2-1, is SQTIHQWPATLVQPVGSPLSLECTVEGTSNPNLYWYRQAAGRGLQLLFYSVGIGQISSEVPQNLSASRPQDRQFILSSKKLLLSDSGFYLCACSGTSYNEQFFGPGTRLTVL.

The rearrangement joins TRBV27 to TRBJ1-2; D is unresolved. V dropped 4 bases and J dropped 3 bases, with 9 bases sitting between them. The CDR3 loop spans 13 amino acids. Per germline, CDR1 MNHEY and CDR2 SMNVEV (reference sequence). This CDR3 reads CASSWSLHYGYTF. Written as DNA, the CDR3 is TGTGCCAGCAGTTGGAGTCTACACTATGGCTACACCTTC.

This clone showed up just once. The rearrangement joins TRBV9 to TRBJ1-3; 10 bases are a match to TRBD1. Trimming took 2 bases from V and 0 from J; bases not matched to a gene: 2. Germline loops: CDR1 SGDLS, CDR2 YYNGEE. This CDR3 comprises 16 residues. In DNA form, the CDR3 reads TGTGCCAGCAGCGTTGGGGACAGGGGCTCTGGAAACACCATATATTTT. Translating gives CASSVGDRGSGNTIYF.

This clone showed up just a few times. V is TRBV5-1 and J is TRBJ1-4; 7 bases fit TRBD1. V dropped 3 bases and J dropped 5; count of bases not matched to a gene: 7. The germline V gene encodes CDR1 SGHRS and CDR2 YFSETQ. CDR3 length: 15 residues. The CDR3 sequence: CASSWTGTENEKLFF. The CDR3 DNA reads TGCGCCAGCAGCTGGACCGGGACAGAGAATGAAAAACTGTTTTTT.

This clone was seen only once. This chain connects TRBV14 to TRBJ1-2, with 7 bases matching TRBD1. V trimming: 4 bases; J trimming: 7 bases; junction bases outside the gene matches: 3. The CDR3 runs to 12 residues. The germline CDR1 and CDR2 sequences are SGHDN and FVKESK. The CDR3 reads CASSPTGLGYTF. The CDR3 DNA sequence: TGTGCCAGCAGCCCGACAGGGCTTGGCTACACCTTC.

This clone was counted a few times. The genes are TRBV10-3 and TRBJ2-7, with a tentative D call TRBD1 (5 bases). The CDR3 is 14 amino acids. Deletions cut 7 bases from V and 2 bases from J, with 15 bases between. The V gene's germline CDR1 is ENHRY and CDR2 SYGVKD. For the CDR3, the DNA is TGTGCCATCAAGGGCACAGGTTCTACCTACGAGCAGTACTTC. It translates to CAIKGTGSTYEQYF.

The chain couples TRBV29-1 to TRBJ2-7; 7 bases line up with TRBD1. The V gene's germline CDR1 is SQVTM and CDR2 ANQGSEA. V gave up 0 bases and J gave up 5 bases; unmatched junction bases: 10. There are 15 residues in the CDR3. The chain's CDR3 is CSVEDPETGLDEQYF. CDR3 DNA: TGCAGCGTTGAAGACCCCGAGACAGGGCTCGACGAGCAGTACTTC.

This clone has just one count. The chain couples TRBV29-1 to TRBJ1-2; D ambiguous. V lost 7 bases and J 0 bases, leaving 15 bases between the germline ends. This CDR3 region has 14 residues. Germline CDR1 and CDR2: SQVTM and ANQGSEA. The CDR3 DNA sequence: TGCAGCGCGAAGGGTGAGGGTCCTAACTATGGCTACACCTTC. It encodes CSAKGEGPNYGYTF. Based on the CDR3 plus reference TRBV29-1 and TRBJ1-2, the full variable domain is SAVISQKPSRDICQRGTSLTIQCQVDSQVTMMFWYRQQPGQSLTLIATANQGSEATYESGFVIDKFPISRPNLTFSTLTVSNMSPEDSSIYLCSAKGEGPNYGYTFGSGTRLTVV.

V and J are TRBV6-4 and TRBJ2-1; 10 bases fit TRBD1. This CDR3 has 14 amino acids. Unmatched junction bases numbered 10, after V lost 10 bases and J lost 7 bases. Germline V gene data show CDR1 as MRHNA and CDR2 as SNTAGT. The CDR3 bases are TGTGCCACCAGCATCGGGACAGGGGATAATGAGCAGTTCTTC. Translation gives CATSIGTGDNEQFF.

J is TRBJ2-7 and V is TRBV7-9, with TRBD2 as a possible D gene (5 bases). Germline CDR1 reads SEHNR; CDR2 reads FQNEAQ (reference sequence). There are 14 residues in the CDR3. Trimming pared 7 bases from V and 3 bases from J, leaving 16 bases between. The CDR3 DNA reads TGTGCCAGCACCATCGTAGCGCCTGGCTACGAGCAGTACTTC. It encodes CASTIVAPGYEQYF.

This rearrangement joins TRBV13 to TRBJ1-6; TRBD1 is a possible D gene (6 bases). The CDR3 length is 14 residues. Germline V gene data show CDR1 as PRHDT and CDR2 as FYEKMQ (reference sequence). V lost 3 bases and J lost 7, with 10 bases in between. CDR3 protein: CASSLRTENSPLHF. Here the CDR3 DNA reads TGTGCCAGCAGCTTGCGGACAGAAAATTCACCCCTCCACTTT.

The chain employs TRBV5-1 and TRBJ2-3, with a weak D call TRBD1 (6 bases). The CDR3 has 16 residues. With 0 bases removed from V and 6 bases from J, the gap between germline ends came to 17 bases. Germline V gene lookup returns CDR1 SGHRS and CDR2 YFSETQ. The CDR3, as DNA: TGCGCCAGCAGCTTGGCCGGGCAGGGGATTCTGGATACGCAGTATTTT. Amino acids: CASSLAGQGILDTQYF.

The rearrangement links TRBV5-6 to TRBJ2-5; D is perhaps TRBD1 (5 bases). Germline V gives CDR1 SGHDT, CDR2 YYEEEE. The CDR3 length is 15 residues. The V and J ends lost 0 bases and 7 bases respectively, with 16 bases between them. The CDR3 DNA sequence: TGTGCCAGCAGCTTGGGACAGTCCCAGAGAGTGACCCAGTACTTC. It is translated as CASSLGQSQRVTQYF.

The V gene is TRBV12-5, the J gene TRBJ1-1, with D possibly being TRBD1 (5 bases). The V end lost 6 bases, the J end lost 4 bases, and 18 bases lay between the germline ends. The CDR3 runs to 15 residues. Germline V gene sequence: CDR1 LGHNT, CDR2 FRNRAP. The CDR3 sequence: CASGLRTPQATEAFF. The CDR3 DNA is TGTGCTAGTGGCCTAAGGACCCCACAGGCCACTGAAGCTTTCTTT. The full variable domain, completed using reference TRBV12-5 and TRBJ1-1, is DARVTQTPRHKVTEMGQEVTMRCQPILGHNTVFWYRQTMMQGLELLAYFRNRAPLDDSGMPKDRFSAEMPDATLATLKIQPSEPRDSAVYFCASGLRTPQATEAFFGQGTRLTVV.

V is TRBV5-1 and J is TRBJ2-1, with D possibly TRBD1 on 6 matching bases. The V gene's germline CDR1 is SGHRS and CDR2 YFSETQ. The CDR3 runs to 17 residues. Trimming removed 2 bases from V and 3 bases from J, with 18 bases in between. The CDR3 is CASSLVGRDTNYNEQFF. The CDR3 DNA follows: TGCGCCAGCAGCTTAGTCGGTAGGGACACGAACTACAATGAGCAGTTCTTC.

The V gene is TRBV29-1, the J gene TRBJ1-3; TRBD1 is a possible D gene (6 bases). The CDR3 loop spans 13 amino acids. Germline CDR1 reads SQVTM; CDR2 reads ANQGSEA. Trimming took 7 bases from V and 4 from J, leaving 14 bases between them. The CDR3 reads CSGAWGLGNTIYF. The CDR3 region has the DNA TGCAGCGGGGCCTGGGGGCTCGGAAACACCATATATTTT.

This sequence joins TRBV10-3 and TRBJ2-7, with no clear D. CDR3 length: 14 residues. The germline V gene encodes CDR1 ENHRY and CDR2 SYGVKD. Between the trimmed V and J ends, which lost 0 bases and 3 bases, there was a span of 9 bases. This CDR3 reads CAISESSPYYEQYF. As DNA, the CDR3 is TGTGCCATCAGTGAGTCCTCCCCTTACTACGAGCAGTACTTC.

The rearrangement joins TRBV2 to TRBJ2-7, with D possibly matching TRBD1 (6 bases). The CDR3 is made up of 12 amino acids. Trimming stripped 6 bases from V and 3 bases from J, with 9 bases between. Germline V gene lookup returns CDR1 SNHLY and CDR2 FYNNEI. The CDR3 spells CASRLDSYEQYF. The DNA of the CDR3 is TGTGCCAGCAGACTGGACAGCTACGAGCAGTACTTC.

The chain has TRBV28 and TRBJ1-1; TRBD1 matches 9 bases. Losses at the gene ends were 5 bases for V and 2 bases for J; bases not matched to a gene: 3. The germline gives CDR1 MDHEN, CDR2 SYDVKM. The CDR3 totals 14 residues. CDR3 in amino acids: CASSLQGANTEAFF. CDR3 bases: TGTGCCAGCAGTCTACAGGGGGCCAACACTGAAGCTTTCTTT.

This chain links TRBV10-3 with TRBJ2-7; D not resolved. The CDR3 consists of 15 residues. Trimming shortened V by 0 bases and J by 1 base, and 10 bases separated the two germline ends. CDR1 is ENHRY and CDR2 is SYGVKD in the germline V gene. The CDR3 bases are TGTGCCATCAGTGAGTCAAAAAGGTCATCCTACGAGCAGTACTTC. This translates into CAISESKRSSYEQYF.

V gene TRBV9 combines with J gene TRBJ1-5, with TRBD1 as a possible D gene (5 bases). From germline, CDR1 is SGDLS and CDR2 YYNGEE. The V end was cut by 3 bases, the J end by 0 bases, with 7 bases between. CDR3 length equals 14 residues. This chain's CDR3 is CASSADSSNQPQHF. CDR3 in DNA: TGTGCCAGCAGCGCCGACAGTAGCAATCAGCCCCAGCATTTT.

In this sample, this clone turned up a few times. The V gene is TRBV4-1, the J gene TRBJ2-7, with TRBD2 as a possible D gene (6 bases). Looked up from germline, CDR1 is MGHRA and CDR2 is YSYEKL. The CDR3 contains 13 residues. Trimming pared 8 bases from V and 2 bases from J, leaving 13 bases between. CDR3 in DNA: TGCGCCAGCGCGGGACTTAACACCTACGAGCAGTACTTC. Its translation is CASAGLNTYEQYF.

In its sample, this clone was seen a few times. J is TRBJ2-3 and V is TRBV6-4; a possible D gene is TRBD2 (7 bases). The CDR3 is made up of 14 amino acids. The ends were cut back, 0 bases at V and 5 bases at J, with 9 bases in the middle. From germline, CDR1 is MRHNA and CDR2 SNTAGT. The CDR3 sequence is CASSDSGGQDTQYF. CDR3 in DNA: TGTGCCAGCAGTGACTCGGGGGGGCAAGATACGCAGTATTTT.